The 22 T cell receptor beta chains presented below share a single source sample, sequenced in a study of blood T cell repertoires in COVID-19. Sequencing was performed with immunoSEQ multiplex PCR; in TCRdb, only in-frame clones are kept and a portion is missing. The profile covers roughly 310,000 clones, with 90% appearing a single time and around 2.5% taken by the ten largest. The sequencing sample was made of PBMCs or T cells enriched from blood (not recorded which). These receptors all come from a man aged 55 to 70 who had recovered from COVID-19.

The gene calls are TRBV9 and TRBJ2-6; a possible D gene is TRBD1 (6 bases). The CDR3 has 17 residues. Germline V lookup: CDR1 SGDLS, CDR2 YYNGEE. Trimming removed 4 bases from V and 1 base from J, with 15 bases in between. The CDR3 DNA sequence: TGTGCCAGCAGCAACAGGGTGGAGGAATCTGGGGCCAACGTCCTGACTTTC. Protein product: CASSNRVEESGANVLTF. Based on the CDR3 plus reference TRBV9 and TRBJ2-6, the full variable domain is DSGVTQTPKHLITATGQRVTLRCSPRSGDLSVYWYQQSLDQGLQFLIQYYNGEERAKGNILERFSAQQFPDLHSELNLSSLELGDSALYFCASSNRVEESGANVLTFGAGSRLTVL.

This rearrangement joins TRBV5-6 to TRBJ1-3; tentatively, D is TRBD1 (5 bases). V was pared by 4 bases and J by 4 bases, with 9 bases between. The germline CDR1 and CDR2 sequences are SGHDT and YYEEEE. The CDR3 spans 13 residues. CDR3 protein: CASSPAGGNTIYF. The CDR3 DNA reads TGTGCCAGCAGCCCGGCAGGGGGAAACACCATATATTTT.

The chain is built from TRBV6-2 or TRBV6-3 and TRBJ1-1; no clear D. V was shortened by 0 bases and J by 1 base, with 6 bases between the two germline ends. The CDR3 is 14 amino acids. Looked up from germline, CDR1 is MNHEY and CDR2 is SVGEGT. This CDR3 is CASSYSRENTEAFF. The CDR3 DNA sequence: TGTGCCAGCAGTTACTCTCGGGAGAACACTGAAGCTTTCTTT.

CDR3 protein: CASDFGTGAAEAFF. The CDR3 DNA follows: TGTGCCAGTGACTTTGGGACAGGGGCCGCTGAAGCTTTCTTT. This rearrangement joins TRBV19 to TRBJ1-1, with 10 bases fitting TRBD1. This CDR3 spans 14 amino acids. V gave up 8 bases and J gave up 6 bases; unmatched junction bases: 9. Germline V lookup: CDR1 LNHDA, CDR2 SQIVND (reference sequence).

This rearrangement joins TRBV5-4 to TRBJ1-2; 8 bases align to TRBD1. The V and J ends lost 6 bases and 8 bases, in that order; junction bases with no gene match: 15. The CDR3 loop spans 15 amino acids. CDR1 is SGHNT and CDR2 is YYREEE in the germline V gene (reference sequence). CDR3 residues: CASKRGGETGAGYTF. The DNA of the CDR3 is TGTGCCAGCAAAAGGGGGGGGGAGACAGGGGCCGGCTACACCTTC.

The chain has TRBV2 and TRBJ1-1, with 8 bases fitting TRBD1. This CDR3 is 14 amino acids long. CDR1 is SNHLY and CDR2 is FYNNEI in the germline V gene. V shed 5 bases, J shed 1 base, and the junction held 3 bases outside the gene matches. CDR3 nucleotides: TGTGCCAGCAGTAAAGGACAGGGGAACACTGAAGCTTTCTTT. Translated: CASSKGQGNTEAFF.

The CDR3 spells CASSSSFGVYEQYF. In nucleotides, the CDR3 is TGTGCCAGCAGCTCTTCCTTCGGTGTCTACGAGCAGTACTTC. The V gene is TRBV11-3, the J gene TRBJ2-7; D gene ambiguous. The CDR3 sequence is 14 residues long. CDR1 SGHNT and CDR2 YENEEA come from the germline V gene. The V end lost 4 bases, the J end lost 3 bases, and 13 bases lay between the germline ends.

The V call is TRBV5-8, the J call TRBJ1-6; 10 bases are a match to TRBD1. Germline assignment: CDR1 SGHTS and CDR2 YDEGEE. The CDR3 is 15 residues long. V lost 5 bases to trimming and J lost 7 bases; unmatched junction nucleotides: 6. CDR3 bases: TGTGCCAGCAGATCCGGGACAGGGGAAAATTCACCCCTCCACTTT. It translates to CASRSGTGENSPLHF. Filled out from reference TRBV5-8 and TRBJ1-6, the complete variable domain reads EAGVTQSPTHLIKTRGQQATLRCSPISGHTSVYWYQQALGLGLQFLLWYDEGEERNRGNFPPRFSGRQFPNYSSELNVNALELEDSALYLCASRSGTGENSPLHFGNGTRLTVT.

As DNA, the CDR3 is TGTGCCAGCATCAGTCTAGCGGGGAACACAGATACGCAGTATTTT. It translates to CASISLAGNTDTQYF. The gene calls are TRBV2 and TRBJ2-3; TRBD2 agrees at 9 bases. Trimming cost V 7 bases and J 2 bases; bases outside gene matches: 7. CDR1 and CDR2 from the germline V gene are SNHLY and FYNNEI. CDR3 length: 15 amino acids.

CDR3 nucleotide sequence: TGTGCCAGTACCCCGGGACAGGGGGACACCGGGGAGCTGTTTTTT. Translation gives CASTPGQGDTGELFF. This chain joins TRBV19 and TRBJ2-2; TRBD1 matches 11 bases. Unmatched junction bases numbered 4, after V lost 7 bases and J lost 3 bases. In germline, CDR1 is LNHDA, CDR2 SQIVND (reference sequence). This CDR3 is built from 15 residues.

The chain combines TRBV5-5 with TRBJ1-2; no clear D gene. CDR3 length equals 13 residues. The ends were cut back, 6 bases at V and 0 bases at J, with 9 bases in the middle. Germline V gene sequence: CDR1 SGHKS, CDR2 YYEKEE (reference sequence). The CDR3 DNA reads as TGTGCCAGCAAGGCACTAACTAACTATGGCTACACCTTC. It encodes CASKALTNYGYTF.

J is TRBJ1-5 and V is TRBV30; D uncertain. CDR1 and CDR2 from the germline V gene are GTSNPN and SVGIG (reference sequence). There are 13 residues in the CDR3. Trimming stripped 4 bases from V and 8 bases from J, with 15 bases between. The CDR3 DNA sequence: TGTGCCTGGACCCGGGGAGCACCCGAGCCCCAGCATTTT. Residues: CAWTRGAPEPQHF. Full variable domain (missing parts from reference TRBV30 and TRBJ1-5): SQTIHQWPATLVQPVGSPLSLECTVEGTSNPNLYWYRQAAGRGLQLLFYSVGIGQISSEVPQNLSASRPQDRQFILSSKKLLLSDSGFYLCAWTRGAPEPQHFGDGTRLSIL.

The chain has TRBV4-1 and TRBJ2-7; 10 nucleotides match TRBD2. Germline V CDR1 and CDR2: MGHRA, YSYEKL. The CDR3 extends over 16 amino acids. J lost 2 bases, V lost 4 bases, and 8 bases had no gene match. The CDR3 loop reads CASSPIRTSGTYEQYF. CDR3 in DNA: TGCGCCAGCAGCCCAATTCGGACTAGCGGAACCTACGAGCAGTACTTC.

The chain carries TRBV7-2 and TRBJ2-7; D perhaps matches TRBD1 (6 bases). Trimming shortened V by 5 bases and J by 2 bases, and 13 bases separated the two germline ends. The CDR3 has 14 residues. The germline gives CDR1 SGHTA, CDR2 FQGNSA. CDR3 region: CASSAYRVTYEQYF. The CDR3 DNA reads as TGTGCCAGCAGCGCCTACAGGGTTACCTACGAGCAGTACTTC.

The rearrangement links TRBV15 to TRBJ1-4, with TRBD1 as a possible D gene (6 bases). Germline-derived CDR1 and CDR2 are LNHNV and YYDKDF (reference sequence). The length of the CDR3 is 13 residues. V was cut by 6 bases and J by 4 bases, with 9 bases left in between. CDR3 bases: TGTGCCACCAGACGCAGGGGTAATGAAAAACTGTTTTTT. Encoded protein: CATRRRGNEKLFF.

The chain links TRBV14 to TRBJ2-5; 7 nucleotides line up with TRBD2. V shed 1 base and J 4 bases; nucleotides not matched to a gene: 6. Looked up from germline, CDR1 is SGHDN and CDR2 is FVKESK. The CDR3 has 15 residues. This CDR3 is CASSQAWGGRETQYF. The CDR3 coding sequence is TGTGCCAGCAGCCAAGCCTGGGGGGGGAGAGAGACCCAGTACTTC.

The genes are TRBV6-6 and TRBJ2-7; 11 positions agree with TRBD1. V gave up 6 bases and J gave up 8 bases; unmatched junction bases: 3. Per the germline V gene, CDR1 is MNHNY and CDR2 is SVGAGI (reference sequence). The CDR3 length is 12 residues. As DNA, the CDR3 is TGTGCCAGCAGGGACAGGGGGCGCCAGCAGTACTTC. The encoded protein is CASRDRGRQQYF.

The CDR3 loop is CASSQTGQVSYNEQFF. In nucleotides, the CDR3 is TGTGCCAGCAGCCAAACTGGACAGGTATCCTACAATGAGCAGTTCTTC. The genes are TRBV4-2 and TRBJ2-1, with TRBD1 matching 7 bases. Germline CDR1 is LGHNA and CDR2 is YNFKEQ. The CDR3 loop spans 16 amino acids. The junction had 5 bases not matched to a gene; V was cut back by 2 bases and J by 1 base.

This clone was detected only once. V gene TRBV14 combines with J gene TRBJ2-1, with TRBD2 matching over 9 bases. The germline CDR1 and CDR2 sequences are SGHDN and FVKESK. Trimming cost V 4 bases and J 6 bases; bases outside gene matches: 7. This CDR3 has 15 amino acids. CDR3 DNA sequence: TGTGCCAGCAGCCCCGCTAGCGGGGCACCCAATGAGCAGTTCTTC. This gives the protein CASSPASGAPNEQFF. The whole variable domain, remainder taken from reference TRBV14 and TRBJ2-1, is EAGVTQFPSHSVIEKGQTVTLRCDPISGHDNLYWYRRVMGKEIKFLLHFVKESKQDESGMPNNRFLAERTGGTYSTLKVQPAELEDSGVYFCASSPASGAPNEQFFGPGTRLTVL.

The gene calls are TRBV4-1 and TRBJ2-7; 10 bases fit TRBD2. V was pared by 1 base and J by 2 bases, with 2 bases of the junction left unmatched. CDR1 and CDR2 from the germline V gene are MGHRA and YSYEKL. The CDR3 has 15 amino acids. CDR3 DNA sequence: TGCGCCAGCAGCCAAGGGACTAGCGGAACCTACGAGCAGTACTTC. Residues: CASSQGTSGTYEQYF.

This rearrangement joins TRBV30 to TRBJ1-5; 9 bases are a match to TRBD1. The CDR3 has 16 amino acids. CDR1 is GTSNPN, CDR2 SVGIG, per germline (reference sequence). The J segment lost 4 bases and the V segment lost 2 bases, leaving 9 bases of the junction unmatched. This chain's CDR3 is CAWSFAEGQGNQPQHF. CDR3 bases: TGTGCCTGGAGTTTTGCAGAGGGACAGGGTAATCAGCCCCAGCATTTT.

This clone came up once. V is TRBV9 and J is TRBJ2-2; TRBD2 agrees at 10 bases. The germline V gene has CDR1 SGDLS and CDR2 YYNGEE. V gave up 2 bases and J gave up 6 bases; unmatched junction bases: 4. CDR3 length equals 15 residues. CDR3 sequence (DNA): TGTGCCAGCAGCGTGAGCGGGGGGGCCCCCGGGGAGCTGTTTTTT. It codes for CASSVSGGAPGELFF.